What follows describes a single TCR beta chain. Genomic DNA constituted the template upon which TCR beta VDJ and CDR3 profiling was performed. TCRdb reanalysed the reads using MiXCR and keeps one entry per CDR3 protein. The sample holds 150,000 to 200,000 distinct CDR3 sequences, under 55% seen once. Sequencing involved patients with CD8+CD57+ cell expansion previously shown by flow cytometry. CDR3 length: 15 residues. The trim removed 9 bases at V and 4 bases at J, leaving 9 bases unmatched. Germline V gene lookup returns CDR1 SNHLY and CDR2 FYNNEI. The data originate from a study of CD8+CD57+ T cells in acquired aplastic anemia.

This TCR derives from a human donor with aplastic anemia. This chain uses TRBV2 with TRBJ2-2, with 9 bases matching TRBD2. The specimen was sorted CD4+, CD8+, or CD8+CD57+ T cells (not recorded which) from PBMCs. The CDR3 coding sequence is TGTGCCAGGGGGCGTAGCGGGAGTGGCACCGGGGAGCTGTTTTTT. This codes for CARGRSGSGTGELFF.